The clone carrying this T cell receptor (beta chain) occurred a few times. Measured with immunoSEQ multiplex PCR; TCRdb has only the in-frame clones, and not every one. The sample carries some 140,000 clones, roughly 90% recorded once. Germline CDR1 reads ENHRY; CDR2 reads SYGVKD. J was trimmed by 1 base and V by 6 bases; bases with no gene match: 6. The CDR3 is made up of 16 amino acids. The data originate from a study of T cell responses to AZD1222 COVID-19 vaccine. The rearrangement uses TRBV10-3 and TRBJ2-2; 9 bases map to TRBD2. The source of this sequence is an adult who received the AZD1222 COVID-19 vaccine. This material consisted of peripheral blood, taken 28 days after the second AZD1222 dose. The CDR3 nucleotides are TGTGCCATCAGCCCGACTAGCGGAGGGAACACCGGGGAGCTGTTTTTT. Its protein is CAISPTSGGNTGELFF.